The following is a T cell receptor beta chain sequence with its context. This entry belongs to a study of OX40 agonist ivuxolimab in advanced cancers. Whole-study context: Partial responses were seen in three patients, one with hepatocellular carcinoma and two with cutaneous melanoma.

Germline V CDR1 and CDR2: SQVTM, ANQGSEA. Trimming cost V 1 base and J 6 bases; bases outside gene matches: 5. The CDR3 has 14 residues. Sequencing was performed with immunoSEQ multiplex PCR; in TCRdb, only in-frame clones are kept and a portion is missing. The table includes some 60,000 clones, roughly 80% detected once. V gene TRBV29-1 combines with J gene TRBJ2-1, with 8 bases that match TRBD1. The sequencing here drew on CD4+ or CD8+ T cells sorted from blood, taken in a trial of the OX40 agonist ivuxolimab. This clonotype originated in an adult with an advanced solid tumor such as melanoma, head and neck, liver or kidney cancer. CDR3 DNA: TGCAGCGTTGAAGGGAGGACAGGGTCCAATGAGCAGTTCTTC. Translation: CSVEGRTGSNEQFF.